The source of this T cell receptor (beta chain) is a study of blood T cell repertoires in COVID-19. Study context: Samples taken during acute and convalescent COVID-19 were collected in the United States, Italy and Spain.

V was pared by 1 base and J by 7 bases, with 19 bases between. This CDR3 spans 16 amino acids. Germline V gene data show CDR1 as LGHDT and CDR2 as YNNKEL (reference sequence). Authors' data handling: Reference gene primer amplification yielded estimated nucleated cell counts. The data were produced by immunoSEQ multiplex PCR, yet TCRdb's version contains in-frame clones alone and is incomplete. V, J and clone size derive from that table, while D and trimming were established from the DNA sequence. In the table there are about 260,000 clones, about 85% of which are singletons. The chain uses TRBV3-1 (or the pseudogene TRBV3-2) and TRBJ1-1; possibly TRBD1 for D (5 bases). Sequenced material: peripheral blood. This receptor was taken from a human donor in a cohort sampled during active COVID-19. The CDR3 reads CASSQGLPGRGGEAFF. DNA of the CDR3: TGTGCCAGCAGCCAAGGGTTGCCAGGGCGAGGTGGTGAAGCTTTCTTT.